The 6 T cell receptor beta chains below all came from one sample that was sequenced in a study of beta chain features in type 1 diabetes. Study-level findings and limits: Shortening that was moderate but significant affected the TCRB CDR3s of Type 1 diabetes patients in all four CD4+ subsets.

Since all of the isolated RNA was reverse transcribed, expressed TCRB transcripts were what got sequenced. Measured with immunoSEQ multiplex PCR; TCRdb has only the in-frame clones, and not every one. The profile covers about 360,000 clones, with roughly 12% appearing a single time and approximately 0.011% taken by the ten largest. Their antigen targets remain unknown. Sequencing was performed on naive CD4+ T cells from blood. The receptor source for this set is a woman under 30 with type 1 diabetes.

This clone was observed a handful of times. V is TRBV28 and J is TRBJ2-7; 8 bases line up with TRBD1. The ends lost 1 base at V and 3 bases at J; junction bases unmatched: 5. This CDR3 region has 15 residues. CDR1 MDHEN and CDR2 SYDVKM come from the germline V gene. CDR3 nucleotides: TGTGCCAGCAGTTTATATGGGACAGGAGACTACGAGCAGTACTTC. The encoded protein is CASSLYGTGDYEQYF. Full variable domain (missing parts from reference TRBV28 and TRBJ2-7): DVKVTQSSRYLVKRTGEKVFLECVQDMDHENMFWYRQDPGLGLRLIYFSYDVKMKEKGDIPEGYSVSREKKERFSLILESASTNQTSMYLCASSLYGTGDYEQYFGPGTRLTVT.

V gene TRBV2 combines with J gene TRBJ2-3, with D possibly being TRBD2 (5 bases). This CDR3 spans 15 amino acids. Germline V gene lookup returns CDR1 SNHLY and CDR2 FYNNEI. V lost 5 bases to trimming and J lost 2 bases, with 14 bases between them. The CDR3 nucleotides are TGTGCCAGCAGTATCCGGGATCTTTCCACAGATACGCAGTATTTT. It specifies CASSIRDLSTDTQYF.

The CDR3 loop reads CASRDRGASPLHF. CDR3 DNA sequence: TGTGCCAGCAGGGACAGGGGTGCTTCACCCCTCCACTTT. This sequence joins TRBV6-5 and TRBJ1-6; 9 nucleotides match TRBD1. The V segment lost 6 bases and the J segment 9 bases; nucleotides outside the gene matches: 3. The CDR3 runs 13 residues. From germline, CDR1 is MNHEY and CDR2 SVGAGI.

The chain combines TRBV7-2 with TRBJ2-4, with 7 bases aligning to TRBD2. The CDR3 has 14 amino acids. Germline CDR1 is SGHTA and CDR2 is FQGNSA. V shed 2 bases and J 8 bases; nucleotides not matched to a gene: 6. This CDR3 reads CASSLNGGFDIQYF. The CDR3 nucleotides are TGTGCCAGCAGCTTAAACGGGGGGTTTGACATTCAGTACTTC.

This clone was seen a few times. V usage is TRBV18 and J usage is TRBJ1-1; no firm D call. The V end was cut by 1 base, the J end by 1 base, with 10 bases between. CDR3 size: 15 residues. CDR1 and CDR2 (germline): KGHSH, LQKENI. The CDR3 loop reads CASSPQIQPNTEAFF. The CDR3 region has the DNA TGTGCCAGCTCACCACAGATACAGCCGAACACTGAAGCTTTCTTT.

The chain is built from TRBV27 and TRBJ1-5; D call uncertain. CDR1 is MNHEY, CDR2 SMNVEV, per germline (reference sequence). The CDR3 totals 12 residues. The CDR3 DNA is TGTGGGGCCCTTTCTAGCAATCAGCCCCAGCATTTT. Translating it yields CGALSSNQPQHF.